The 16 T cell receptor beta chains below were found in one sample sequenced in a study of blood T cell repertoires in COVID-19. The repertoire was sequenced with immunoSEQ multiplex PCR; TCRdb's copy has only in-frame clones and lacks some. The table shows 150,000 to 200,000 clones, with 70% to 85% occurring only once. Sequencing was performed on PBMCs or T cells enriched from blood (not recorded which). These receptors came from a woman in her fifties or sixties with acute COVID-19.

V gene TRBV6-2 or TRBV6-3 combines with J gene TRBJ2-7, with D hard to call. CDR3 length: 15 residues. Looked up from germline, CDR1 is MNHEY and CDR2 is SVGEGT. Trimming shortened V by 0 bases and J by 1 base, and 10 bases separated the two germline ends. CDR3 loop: CASSYSSILSYEQYF. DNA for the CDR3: TGTGCCAGCAGTTACTCCTCTATTTTATCCTACGAGCAGTACTTC.

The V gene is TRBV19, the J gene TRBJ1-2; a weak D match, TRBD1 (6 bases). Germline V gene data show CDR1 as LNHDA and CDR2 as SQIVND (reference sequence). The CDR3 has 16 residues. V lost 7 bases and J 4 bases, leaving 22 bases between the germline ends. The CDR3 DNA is TGTGCCAGTACCGCGGACAGCAAACACGGACTCTATGGCTACACCTTC. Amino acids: CASTADSKHGLYGYTF.

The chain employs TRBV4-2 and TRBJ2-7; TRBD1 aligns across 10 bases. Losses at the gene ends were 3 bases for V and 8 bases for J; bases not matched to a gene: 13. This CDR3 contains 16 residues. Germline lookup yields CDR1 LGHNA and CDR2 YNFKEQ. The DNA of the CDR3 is TGTGCCAGCAGCCATCACAACCCGACAGGGGGCGAGAAGCAGTACTTC. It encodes CASSHHNPTGGEKQYF.

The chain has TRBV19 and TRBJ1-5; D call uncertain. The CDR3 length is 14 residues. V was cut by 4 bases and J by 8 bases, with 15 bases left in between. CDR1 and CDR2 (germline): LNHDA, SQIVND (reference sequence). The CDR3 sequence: CASSTRGRLEPQHF. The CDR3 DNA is TGTGCCAGTAGTACGCGAGGGCGATTGGAGCCCCAGCATTTT.

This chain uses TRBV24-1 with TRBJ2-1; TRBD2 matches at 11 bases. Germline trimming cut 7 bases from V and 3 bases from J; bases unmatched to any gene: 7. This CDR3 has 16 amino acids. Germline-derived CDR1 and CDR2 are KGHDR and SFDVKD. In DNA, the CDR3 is TGTGCCACCAGCTCCCCACTAGCGGGAGACTACAATGAGCAGTTCTTC. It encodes CATSSPLAGDYNEQFF.

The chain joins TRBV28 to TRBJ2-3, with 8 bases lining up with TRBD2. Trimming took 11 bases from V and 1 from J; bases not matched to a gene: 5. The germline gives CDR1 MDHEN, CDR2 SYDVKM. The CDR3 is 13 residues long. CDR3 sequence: CAHFGGGTDTQYF. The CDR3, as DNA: TGTGCCCACTTCGGGGGGGGCACAGATACGCAGTATTTT.

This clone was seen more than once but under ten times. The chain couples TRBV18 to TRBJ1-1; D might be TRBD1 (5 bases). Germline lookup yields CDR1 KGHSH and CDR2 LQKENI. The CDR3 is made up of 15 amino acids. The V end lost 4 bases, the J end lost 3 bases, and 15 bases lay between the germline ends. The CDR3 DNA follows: TGTGCCAGCTCACTCAGGGAAGGTGGGGACACTGAAGCTTTCTTT. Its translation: CASSLREGGDTEAFF.

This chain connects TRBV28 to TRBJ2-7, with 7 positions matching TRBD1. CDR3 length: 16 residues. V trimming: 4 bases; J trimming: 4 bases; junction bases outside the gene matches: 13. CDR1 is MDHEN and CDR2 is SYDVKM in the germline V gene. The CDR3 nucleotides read TGTGCCAGCAGTTCCGCTTCCGAGGGGGCTGGGTACGAGCAGTACGTC. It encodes CASSSASEGAGYEQYV.

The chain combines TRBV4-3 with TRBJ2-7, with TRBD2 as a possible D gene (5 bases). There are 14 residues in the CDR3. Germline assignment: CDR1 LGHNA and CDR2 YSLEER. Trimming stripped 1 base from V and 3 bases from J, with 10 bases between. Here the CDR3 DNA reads TGCGCCAGCAGCCAAGTAAGCGGAGACTACGAGCAGTACTTC. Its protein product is CASSQVSGDYEQYF.

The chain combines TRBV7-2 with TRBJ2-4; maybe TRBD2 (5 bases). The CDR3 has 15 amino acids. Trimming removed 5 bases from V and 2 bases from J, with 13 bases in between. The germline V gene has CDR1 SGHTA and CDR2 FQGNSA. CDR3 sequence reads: CASSNPSGTKNIQYF. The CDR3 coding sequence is TGTGCCAGCAGCAACCCCTCGGGGACCAAAAACATTCAGTACTTC.

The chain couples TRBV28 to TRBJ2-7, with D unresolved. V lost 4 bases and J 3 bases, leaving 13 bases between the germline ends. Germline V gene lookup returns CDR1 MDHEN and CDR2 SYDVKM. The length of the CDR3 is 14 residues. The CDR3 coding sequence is TGTGCCAGCAGTTCCCCCGCCCCCGGCTACGAGCAGTACGTC. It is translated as CASSSPAPGYEQYV.

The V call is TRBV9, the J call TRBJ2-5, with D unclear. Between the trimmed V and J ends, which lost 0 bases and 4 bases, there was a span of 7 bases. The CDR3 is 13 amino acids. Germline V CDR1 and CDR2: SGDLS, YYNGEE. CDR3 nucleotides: TGTGCCAGCAGCGTAGGCACGGGAGAGACCCAGTACTTC. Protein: CASSVGTGETQYF.

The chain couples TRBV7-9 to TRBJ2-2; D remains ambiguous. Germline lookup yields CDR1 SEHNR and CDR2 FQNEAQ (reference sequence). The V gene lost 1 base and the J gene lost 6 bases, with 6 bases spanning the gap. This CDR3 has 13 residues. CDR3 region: CASSLVLAGELFF. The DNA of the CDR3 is TGTGCCAGCAGCTTAGTGTTAGCCGGGGAGCTGTTTTTT.

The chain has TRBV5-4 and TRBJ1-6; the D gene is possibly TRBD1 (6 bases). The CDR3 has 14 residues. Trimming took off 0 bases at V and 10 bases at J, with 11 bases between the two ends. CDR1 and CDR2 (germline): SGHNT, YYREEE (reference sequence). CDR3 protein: CASSLDRGNSPLHF. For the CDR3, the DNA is TGTGCCAGCAGCTTGGATAGGGGGAACTCACCCCTCCACTTT.

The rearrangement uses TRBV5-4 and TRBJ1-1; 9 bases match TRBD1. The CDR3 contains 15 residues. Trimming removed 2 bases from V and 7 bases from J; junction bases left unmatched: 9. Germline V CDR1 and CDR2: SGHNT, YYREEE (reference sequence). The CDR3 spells CASSFTGTGFFEAFF. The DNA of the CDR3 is TGTGCCAGCAGCTTTACCGGGACAGGGTTTTTTGAAGCTTTCTTT.

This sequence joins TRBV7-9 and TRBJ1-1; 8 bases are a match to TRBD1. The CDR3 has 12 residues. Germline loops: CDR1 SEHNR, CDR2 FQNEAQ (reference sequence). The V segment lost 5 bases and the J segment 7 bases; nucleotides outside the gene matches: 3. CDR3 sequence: CASSMTGVEAFF. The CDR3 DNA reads TGTGCCAGCAGCATGACAGGGGTTGAAGCTTTCTTT.